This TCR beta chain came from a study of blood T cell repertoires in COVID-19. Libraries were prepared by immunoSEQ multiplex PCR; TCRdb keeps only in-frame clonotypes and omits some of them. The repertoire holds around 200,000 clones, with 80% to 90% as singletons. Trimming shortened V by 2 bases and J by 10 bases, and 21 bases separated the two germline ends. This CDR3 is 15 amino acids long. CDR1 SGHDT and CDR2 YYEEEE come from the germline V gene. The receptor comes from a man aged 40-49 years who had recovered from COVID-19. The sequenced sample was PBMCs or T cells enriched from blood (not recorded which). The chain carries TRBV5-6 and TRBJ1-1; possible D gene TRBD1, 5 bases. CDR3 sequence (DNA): TGTGCCAGCAGCTTAAGGTTAGGGACTATAGTTGGAGCTTTCTTT. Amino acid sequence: CASSLRLGTIVGAFF.